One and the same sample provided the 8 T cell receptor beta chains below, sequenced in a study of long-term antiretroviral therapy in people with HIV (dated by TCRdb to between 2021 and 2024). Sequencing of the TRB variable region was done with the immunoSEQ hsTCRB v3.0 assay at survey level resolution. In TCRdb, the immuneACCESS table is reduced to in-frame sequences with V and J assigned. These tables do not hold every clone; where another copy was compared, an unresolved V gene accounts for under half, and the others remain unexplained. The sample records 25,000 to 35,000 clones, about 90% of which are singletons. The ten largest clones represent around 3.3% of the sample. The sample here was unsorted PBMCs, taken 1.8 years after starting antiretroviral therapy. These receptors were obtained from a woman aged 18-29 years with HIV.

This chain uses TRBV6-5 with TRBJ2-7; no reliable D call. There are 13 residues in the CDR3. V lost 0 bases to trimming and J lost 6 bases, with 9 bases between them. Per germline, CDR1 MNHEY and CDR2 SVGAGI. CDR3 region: CASSYSGLSEQYF. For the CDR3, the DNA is TGTGCCAGCAGTTACTCGGGGTTGAGCGAGCAGTACTTC.

The CDR3 region is CASSSMPGQRNTEAFF. In DNA, the CDR3 is TGTGCCAGTAGTTCAATGCCGGGACAGCGGAACACTGAAGCTTTCTTT. The rearrangement joins TRBV19 to TRBJ1-1, with 7 bases aligning to TRBD1. This CDR3 spans 16 amino acids. Unmatched junction bases numbered 10, after V lost 5 bases and J lost 1 base. Germline V gene lookup returns CDR1 LNHDA and CDR2 SQIVND (reference sequence). The full variable domain, completed using reference TRBV19 and TRBJ1-1, is DGGITQSPKYLFRKEGQNVTLSCEQNLNHDAMYWYRQDPGQGLRLIYYSQIVNDFQKGDIAEGYSVSREKKESFPLTVTSAQKNPTAFYLCASSSMPGQRNTEAFFGQGTRLTVV.

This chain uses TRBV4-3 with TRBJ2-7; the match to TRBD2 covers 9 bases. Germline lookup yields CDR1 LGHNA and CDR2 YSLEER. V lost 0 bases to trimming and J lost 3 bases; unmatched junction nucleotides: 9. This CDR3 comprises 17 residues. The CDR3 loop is CASSQDRSGRLFYEQYF. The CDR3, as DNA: TGCGCCAGCAGCCAAGATAGGAGCGGGAGGCTTTTCTACGAGCAGTACTTC.

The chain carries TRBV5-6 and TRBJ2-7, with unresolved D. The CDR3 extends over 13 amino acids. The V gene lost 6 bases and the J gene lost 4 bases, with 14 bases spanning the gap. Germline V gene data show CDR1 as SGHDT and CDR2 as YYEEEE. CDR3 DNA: TGTGCCAGCATCGGCCCCGTCAATTACGAGCAGTACTTC. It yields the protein CASIGPVNYEQYF.

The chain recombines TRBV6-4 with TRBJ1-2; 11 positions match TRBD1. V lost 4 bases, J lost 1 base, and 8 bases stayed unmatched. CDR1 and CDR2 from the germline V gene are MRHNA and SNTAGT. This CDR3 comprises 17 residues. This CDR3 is CASSASGQGVFNYGYTF. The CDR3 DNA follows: TGTGCCAGCAGTGCCTCGGGACAGGGGGTATTTAACTATGGCTACACCTTC.

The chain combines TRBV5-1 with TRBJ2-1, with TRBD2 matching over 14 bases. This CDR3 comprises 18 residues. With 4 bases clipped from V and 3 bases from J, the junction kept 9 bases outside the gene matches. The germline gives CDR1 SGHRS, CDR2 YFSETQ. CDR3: CASSGTSGRVGFYNEQFF. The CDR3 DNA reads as TGCGCCAGCAGCGGGACTAGCGGGAGAGTAGGTTTCTACAATGAGCAGTTCTTC.

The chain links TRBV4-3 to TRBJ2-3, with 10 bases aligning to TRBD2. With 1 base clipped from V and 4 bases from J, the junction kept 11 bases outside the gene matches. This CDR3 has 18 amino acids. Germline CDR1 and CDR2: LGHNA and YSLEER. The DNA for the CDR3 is TGCGCCAGCAGCCAAGGGCTAGCGGGAGATGGAGTATCAGATACGCAGTATTTT. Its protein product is CASSQGLAGDGVSDTQYF.

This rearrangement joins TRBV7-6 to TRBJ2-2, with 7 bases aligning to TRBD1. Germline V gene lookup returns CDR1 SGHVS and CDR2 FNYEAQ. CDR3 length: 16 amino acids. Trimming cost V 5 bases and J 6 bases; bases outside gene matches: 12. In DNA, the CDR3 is TGTGCCAGCAGCGCCACCCGGGACAGTAACCCCGGGGAGCTGTTTTTT. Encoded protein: CASSATRDSNPGELFF.